One and the same sample provided the 14 T cell receptor beta chains below, sequenced in a study of T cell responses to AZD1222 COVID-19 vaccine. Using immunoSEQ multiplex PCR, the repertoire was profiled, and TCRdb retains in-frame clones only, with some absent. This sample has 45,000 to 65,000 clones, with 80% to 90% found just once. This sample comprised peripheral blood, obtained on day 0 of AZD1222 vaccination. These receptors all come from an adult in good health.

CDR3 DNA: TGTGCCAGCAGCCAGGGACGCAATCAGCCCCAGCATTTT. Its translation: CASSQGRNQPQHF. V usage is TRBV3-1 (or the pseudogene TRBV3-2) and J usage is TRBJ1-5; the D gene is possibly TRBD1 (5 bases). Deletions cut 3 bases from V and 2 bases from J, with 5 bases between. The CDR3 has 13 amino acids. The germline V gene encodes CDR1 LGHDT and CDR2 YNNKEL (reference sequence).

The V call is TRBV9, the J call TRBJ2-3; D is unresolved. V dropped 2 bases and J dropped 5 bases, with 12 bases sitting between them. This CDR3 has 14 amino acids. Germline V CDR1 and CDR2: SGDLS, YYNGEE. CDR3 sequence reads: CASSVIAVGDTQYF. The CDR3 region has the DNA TGTGCCAGCAGCGTTATAGCAGTTGGAGATACGCAGTATTTT.

The chain recombines TRBV30 with TRBJ1-1; D might be TRBD1 (5 bases). The CDR3 length is 16 residues. Germline values: CDR1 GTSNPN, CDR2 SVGIG (reference sequence). V was cut by 1 base and J by 0 bases, with 15 bases left in between. The CDR3 spells CAWSDSGRGLNTEAFF. CDR3 DNA: TGTGCCTGGAGTGATTCCGGGAGGGGTTTGAACACTGAAGCTTTCTTT.

This chain uses TRBV7-9 with TRBJ1-1; no clear D. This CDR3 is 13 amino acids long. The ends were cut back, 1 base at V and 1 base at J, with 4 bases in the middle. Germline V gene sequence: CDR1 SEHNR, CDR2 FQNEAQ (reference sequence). In DNA, the CDR3 is TGTGCCAGCAGCTTAGAACAGAACACTGAAGCTTTCTTT. This translates into CASSLEQNTEAFF.

The chain is built from TRBV4-3 and TRBJ2-1; 7 positions agree with TRBD2. The CDR3 sequence is 15 residues long. V was pared by 3 bases and J by 7 bases, with 9 bases of the junction left unmatched. Germline CDR1 LGHNA, CDR2 YSLEER. The CDR3 sequence: CASSHIAGAQNEQFF. CDR3 nucleotide sequence: TGCGCCAGCAGCCATATCGCGGGAGCTCAGAATGAGCAGTTCTTC.

The V and J genes are TRBV6-2 or TRBV6-3 and TRBJ1-5; D ambiguous. This CDR3 is built from 15 residues. The ends were cut back, 2 bases at V and 7 bases at J, with 15 bases in the middle. Germline V gene sequence: CDR1 MNHEY, CDR2 SVGEGT. The CDR3 loop reads CASSYHLGPPQPQHF. DNA of the CDR3: TGTGCCAGCAGTTACCACTTAGGACCGCCACAGCCCCAGCATTTT.

The J gene is TRBJ2-7, the V gene TRBV3-1 (or the pseudogene TRBV3-2); 8 bases line up with TRBD1. Germline V gives CDR1 LGHDT, CDR2 YNNKEL (reference sequence). The CDR3 runs 13 residues. V lost 4 bases to trimming and J lost 6 bases; unmatched junction nucleotides: 5. The CDR3 reads CASSLGQDGEQYF. The CDR3 DNA is TGTGCCAGCAGCCTGGGACAGGACGGCGAGCAGTACTTC.

The chain couples TRBV7-9 to TRBJ1-1; D is unclear. The ends were cut back, 7 bases at V and 1 base at J, with 13 bases in the middle. The CDR3 is 14 residues long. In germline, CDR1 is SEHNR, CDR2 FQNEAQ (reference sequence). The CDR3, as DNA: TGTGCCAGCAACCGACACCTCTCGAACACTGAAGCTTTCTTT. Its translation: CASNRHLSNTEAFF.

J is TRBJ1-1 and V is TRBV18, with D tentatively TRBD1 (5 bases). Germline V gene lookup returns CDR1 KGHSH and CDR2 LQKENI. CDR3 length: 17 residues. V was pared by 2 bases and J by 3 bases, with 19 bases between. The CDR3 spells CASSPGAGGGLDTEAFF. The CDR3, as DNA: TGTGCCAGCTCACCAGGGGCGGGGGGAGGCCTGGACACTGAAGCTTTCTTT.

This chain links TRBV12-3 or TRBV12-4 with TRBJ1-2; tentatively, D is TRBD1 (5 bases). The CDR3 covers 11 residues. The germline V and J ends were trimmed by 3 bases and 11 bases, with 10 bases remaining between them. For the CDR3, the DNA is TGTGCCAGCAGTTTTGGGACCTCTTACACCTTC. Amino acid sequence: CASSFGTSYTF.

The rearrangement uses TRBV7-9 and TRBJ2-2; 9 positions match TRBD2. CDR1 is SEHNR, CDR2 FQNEAQ, per germline (reference sequence). The CDR3 extends over 16 amino acids. V was clipped by 4 bases and J by 4 bases; unmatched bases: 7. CDR3 sequence (DNA): TGTGCCAGCAGCTCAGAGACTAGCGGAACCACCGGGGAGCTGTTTTTT. This encodes CASSSETSGTTGELFF.

This clone was observed a few times. J is TRBJ2-7 and V is TRBV5-4, with TRBD2 identical over 15 bases. This CDR3 region has 16 residues. Trimming took 4 bases from V and 2 from J; bases not matched to a gene: 4. Germline V gene data show CDR1 as SGHNT and CDR2 as YYREEE (reference sequence). This chain's CDR3 is CASSGGLAGGTYEQYF. The CDR3 DNA reads as TGTGCCAGCAGCGGGGGACTAGCGGGAGGAACCTACGAGCAGTACTTC.

This clone showed up just once. V gene TRBV19 combines with J gene TRBJ1-1; a weak D match, TRBD1 (5 bases). V gave up 9 bases and J gave up 3 bases, with 17 bases separating them. Germline CDR1 is LNHDA and CDR2 is SQIVND (reference sequence). This CDR3 comprises 14 residues. CDR3 in DNA: TGTGCCAGCCGGGACCCGGATCGATACACTGAAGCTTTCTTT. Its translation: CASRDPDRYTEAFF.

V usage is TRBV2 and J usage is TRBJ2-7; 9 nucleotides align to TRBD1. V gave up 6 bases and J gave up 0 bases; unmatched junction bases: 6. In germline, CDR1 is SNHLY, CDR2 FYNNEI. This CDR3 comprises 15 residues. CDR3 in amino acids: CASRADRGNSYEQYF. In nucleotides, the CDR3 is TGTGCCAGCAGGGCAGACAGGGGGAACTCCTACGAGCAGTACTTC. The full variable domain, rest sourced from reference TRBV2 and TRBJ2-7, is EPEVTQTPSHQVTQMGQEVILRCVPISNHLYFYWYRQILGQKVEFLVSFYNNEISEKSEIFDDQFSVERPDGSNFTLKIRSTKLEDSAMYFCASRADRGNSYEQYFGPGTRLTVT.